This paragraph reports one T cell receptor beta chain. This CDR3 is missing its conserved last phenylalanine or tryptophan, likely due to a read error. The data are from a study of regulatory T cells in long-lasting Graves disease. The V gene's germline CDR1 is MNHEY and CDR2 SVGEGT. Trimming pared 5 bases from V and 3 bases from J, leaving 16 bases between. The CDR3 sequence is 15 residues long. Documented time point: persistent/refractory GD, antithyroid drugs over 5 years with positive TRAb. Construction of the TCR library relied on RNA isolated from PBMCs. With iRepertoire HTBI primers and Arm-PCR of CDR3 regions, TCR beta libraries were built. Using its own MiXCR run on the multiplex PCR reads, TCRdb lists one record per CDR3 protein. Of roughly 400,000 distinct CDR3 sequences listed, about 20% are singletons.

The chain uses TRBV6-2 or TRBV6-3 and TRBJ1-1, with D uncertain. The source of this sequence is a female donor with Graves disease. Here the sequenced sample was peripheral blood mononuclear cells (PBMCs), taken when the disease was refractory, from a patient treated with antithyroid drugs. The CDR3 DNA is TGTGCCAGCAGTGAACTGTTCGAGGGTTACACTGAAGCTTTCTCT. It encodes CASSELFEGYTEAFS.